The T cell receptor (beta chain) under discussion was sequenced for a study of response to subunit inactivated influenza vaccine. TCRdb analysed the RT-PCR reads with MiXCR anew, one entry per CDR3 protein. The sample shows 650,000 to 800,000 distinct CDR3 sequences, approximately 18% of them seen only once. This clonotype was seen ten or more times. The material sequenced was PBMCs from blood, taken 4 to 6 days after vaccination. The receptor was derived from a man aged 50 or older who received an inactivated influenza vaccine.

Here the CDR3 reads CASSQGTDRYNEQFF. For the CDR3, the DNA is TGCGCCAGCAGCCAAGGGACAGACCGATACAATGAGCAGTTCTTC. The chain links TRBV5-1 to TRBJ2-1, with TRBD1 matching over 7 bases. Per germline, CDR1 SGHRS and CDR2 YFSETQ. The CDR3 is 15 amino acids. With 4 bases clipped from V and 4 bases from J, the junction kept 8 bases outside the gene matches.